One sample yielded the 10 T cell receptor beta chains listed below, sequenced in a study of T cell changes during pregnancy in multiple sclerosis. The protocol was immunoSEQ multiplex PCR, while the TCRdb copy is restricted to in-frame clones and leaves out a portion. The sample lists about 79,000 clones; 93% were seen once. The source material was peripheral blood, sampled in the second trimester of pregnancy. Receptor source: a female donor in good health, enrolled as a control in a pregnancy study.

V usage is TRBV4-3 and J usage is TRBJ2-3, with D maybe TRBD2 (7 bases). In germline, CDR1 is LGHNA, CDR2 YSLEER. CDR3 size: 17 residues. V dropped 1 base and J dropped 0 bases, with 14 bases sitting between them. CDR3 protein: CASSQAGGPSSTDTQYF. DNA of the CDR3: TGCGCCAGCAGCCAAGCGGGGGGCCCCTCTAGCACAGATACGCAGTATTTT.

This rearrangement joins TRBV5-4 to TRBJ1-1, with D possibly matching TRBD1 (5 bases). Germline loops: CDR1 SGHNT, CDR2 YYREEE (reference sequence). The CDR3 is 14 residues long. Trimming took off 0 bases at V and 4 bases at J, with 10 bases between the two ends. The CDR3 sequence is CASSLVSRATEAFF. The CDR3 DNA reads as TGTGCCAGCAGCTTGGTATCCAGGGCCACTGAAGCTTTCTTT.

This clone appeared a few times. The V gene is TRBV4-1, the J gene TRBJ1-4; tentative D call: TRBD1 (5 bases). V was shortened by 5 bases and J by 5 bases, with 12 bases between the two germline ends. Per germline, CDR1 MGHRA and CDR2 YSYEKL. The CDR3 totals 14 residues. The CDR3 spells CASSYGTGNEKLFF. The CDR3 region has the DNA TGCGCCAGCAGCTACGGGACTGGGAATGAAAAACTGTTTTTT.

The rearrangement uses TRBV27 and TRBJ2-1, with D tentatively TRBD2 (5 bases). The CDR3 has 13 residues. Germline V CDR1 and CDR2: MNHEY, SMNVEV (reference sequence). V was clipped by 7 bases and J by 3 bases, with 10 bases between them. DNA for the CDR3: TGTGCCAGCACCTCGGGGTACTACAATGAGCAGTTCTTC. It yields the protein CASTSGYYNEQFF.

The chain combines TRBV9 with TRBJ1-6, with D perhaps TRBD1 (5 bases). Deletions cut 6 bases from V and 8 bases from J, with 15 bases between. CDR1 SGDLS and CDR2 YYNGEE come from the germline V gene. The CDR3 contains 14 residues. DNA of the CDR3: TGTGCCAGCAAGCCGGGACTCGAAGATTCACCCCTCCACTTT. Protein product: CASKPGLEDSPLHF.

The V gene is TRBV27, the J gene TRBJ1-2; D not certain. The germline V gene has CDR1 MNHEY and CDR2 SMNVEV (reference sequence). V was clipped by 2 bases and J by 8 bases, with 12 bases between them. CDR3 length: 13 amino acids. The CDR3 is CASSLAFGVGYTF. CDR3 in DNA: TGTGCCAGCAGTTTAGCTTTCGGGGTAGGCTACACCTTC.

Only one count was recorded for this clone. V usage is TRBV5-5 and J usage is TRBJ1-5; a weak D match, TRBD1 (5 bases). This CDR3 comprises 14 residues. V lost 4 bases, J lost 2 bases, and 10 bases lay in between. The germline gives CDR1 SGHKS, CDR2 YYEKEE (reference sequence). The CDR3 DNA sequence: TGTGCCAGCAGCCAGGGATCGGGCAATCAGCCCCAGCATTTT. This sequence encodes CASSQGSGNQPQHF.

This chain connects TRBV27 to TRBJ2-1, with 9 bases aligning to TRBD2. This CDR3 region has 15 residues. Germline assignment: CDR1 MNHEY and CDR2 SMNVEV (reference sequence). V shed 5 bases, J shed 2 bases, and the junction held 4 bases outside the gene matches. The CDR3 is CASSPAGGAYNEQFF. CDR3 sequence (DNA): TGTGCCAGCAGTCCAGCGGGGGGAGCCTACAATGAGCAGTTCTTC.

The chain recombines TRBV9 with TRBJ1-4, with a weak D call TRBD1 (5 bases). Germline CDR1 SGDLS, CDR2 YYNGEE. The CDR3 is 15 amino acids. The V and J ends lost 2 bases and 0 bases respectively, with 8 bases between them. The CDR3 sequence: CASSVTASTNEKLFF. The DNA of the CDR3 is TGTGCCAGCAGCGTGACAGCCTCAACTAATGAAAAACTGTTTTTT.

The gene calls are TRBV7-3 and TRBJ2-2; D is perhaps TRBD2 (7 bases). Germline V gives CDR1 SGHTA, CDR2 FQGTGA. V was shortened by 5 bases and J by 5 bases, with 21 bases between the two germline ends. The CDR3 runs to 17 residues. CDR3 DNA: TGTGCCAGCAGCGCCTACGGGGGGCCCCACGGAACCGGGGAGCTGTTTTTT. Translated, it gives CASSAYGGPHGTGELFF.